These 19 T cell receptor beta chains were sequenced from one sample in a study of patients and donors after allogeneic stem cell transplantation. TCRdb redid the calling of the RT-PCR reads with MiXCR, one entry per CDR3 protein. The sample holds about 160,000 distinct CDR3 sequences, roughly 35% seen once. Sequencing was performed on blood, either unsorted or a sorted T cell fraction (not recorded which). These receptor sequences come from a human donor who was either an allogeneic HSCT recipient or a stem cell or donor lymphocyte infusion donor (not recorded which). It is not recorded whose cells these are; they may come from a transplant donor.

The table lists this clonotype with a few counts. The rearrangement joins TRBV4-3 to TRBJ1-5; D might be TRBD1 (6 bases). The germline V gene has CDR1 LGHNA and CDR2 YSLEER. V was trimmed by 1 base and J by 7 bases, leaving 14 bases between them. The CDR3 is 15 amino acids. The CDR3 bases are TGCGCCAGCAGCCAAGGACTGGGGGCTGAACAGCCCCAGCATTTT. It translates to CASSQGLGAEQPQHF.

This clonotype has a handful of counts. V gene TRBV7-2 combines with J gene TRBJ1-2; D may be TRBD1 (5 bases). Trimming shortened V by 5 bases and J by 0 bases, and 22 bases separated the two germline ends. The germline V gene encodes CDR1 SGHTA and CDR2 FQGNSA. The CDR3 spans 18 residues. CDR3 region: CASSLIIGSGGPNYGYTF. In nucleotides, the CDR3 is TGTGCCAGCAGCCTTATTATAGGGTCTGGGGGTCCTAACTATGGCTACACCTTC.

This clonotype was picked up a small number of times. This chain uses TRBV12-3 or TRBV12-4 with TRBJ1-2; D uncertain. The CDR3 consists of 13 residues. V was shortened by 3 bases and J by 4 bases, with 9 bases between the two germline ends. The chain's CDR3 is CASSFYGSYGYTF. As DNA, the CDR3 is TGTGCCAGCAGTTTCTACGGTTCCTATGGCTACACCTTC.

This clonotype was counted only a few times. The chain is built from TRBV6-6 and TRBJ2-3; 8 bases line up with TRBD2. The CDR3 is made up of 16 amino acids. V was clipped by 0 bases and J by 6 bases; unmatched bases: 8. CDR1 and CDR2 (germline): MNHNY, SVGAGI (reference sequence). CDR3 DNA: TGTGCCAGCAGTTACTCCCCTAGCGGGCCAGGGGATACGCAGTATTTT. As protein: CASSYSPSGPGDTQYF.

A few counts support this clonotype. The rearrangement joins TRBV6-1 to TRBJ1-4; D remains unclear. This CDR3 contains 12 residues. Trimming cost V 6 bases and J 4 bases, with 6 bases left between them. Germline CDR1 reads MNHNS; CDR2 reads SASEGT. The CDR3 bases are TGTGCCAGCAGGGACTATAATGAAAAACTGTTTTTT. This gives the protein CASRDYNEKLFF.

Here the CDR3 DNA reads TGCGCCAGCAGCCACGGGACAGGGGGTTCTGGAAACACCATATATTTT. This encodes CASSHGTGGSGNTIYF. The genes are TRBV5-1 and TRBJ1-3, with 11 bases identical to TRBD1. CDR1 is SGHRS and CDR2 is YFSETQ in the germline V gene. This CDR3 spans 16 amino acids. The ends lost 4 bases at V and 1 base at J; junction bases unmatched: 4. Together with reference TRBV5-1 and TRBJ1-3, the CDR3 gives the full variable domain: KAGVTQTPRYLIKTRGQQVTLSCSPISGHRSVSWYQQTPGQGLQFLFEYFSETQRNKGNFPGRFSGRQFSNSRSEMNVSTLELGDSALYLCASSHGTGGSGNTIYFGEGSWLTVV.

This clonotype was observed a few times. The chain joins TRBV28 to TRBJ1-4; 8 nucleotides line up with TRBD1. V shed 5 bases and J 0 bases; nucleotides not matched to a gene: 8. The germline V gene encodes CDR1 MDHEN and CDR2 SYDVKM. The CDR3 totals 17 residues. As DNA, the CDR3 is TGTGCCAGCAGTGCGGGACAGGACACTGCAACTAATGAAAAACTGTTTTTT. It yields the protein CASSAGQDTATNEKLFF.

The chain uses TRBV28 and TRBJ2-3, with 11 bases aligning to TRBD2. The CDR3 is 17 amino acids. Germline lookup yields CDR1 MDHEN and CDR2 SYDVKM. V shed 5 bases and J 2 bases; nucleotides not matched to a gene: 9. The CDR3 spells CASSTELAGEDTDTQYF. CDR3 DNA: TGTGCCAGCAGTACCGAACTAGCGGGGGAGGACACAGATACGCAGTATTTT.

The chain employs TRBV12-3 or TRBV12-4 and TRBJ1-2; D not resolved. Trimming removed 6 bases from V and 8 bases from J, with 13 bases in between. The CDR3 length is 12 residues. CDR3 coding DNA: TGTGCCAGCAGACCCGGGTTCGGAGGCTACACCTTC. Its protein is CASRPGFGGYTF.

CDR3 nucleotides: TGTGCCAGCAGGAGAGCAACAGGGGGCAATTCACCCCTCCACTTT. Its protein product is CASRRATGGNSPLHF. This rearrangement joins TRBV12-3 or TRBV12-4 to TRBJ1-6; 9 nucleotides match TRBD1. This CDR3 has 15 residues. V shed 6 bases, J shed 7 bases, and the junction held 7 bases outside the gene matches.

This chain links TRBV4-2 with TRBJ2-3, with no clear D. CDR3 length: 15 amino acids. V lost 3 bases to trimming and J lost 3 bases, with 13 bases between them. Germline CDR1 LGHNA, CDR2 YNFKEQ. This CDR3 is CASSQEDTYTDTQYF. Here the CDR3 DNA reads TGTGCCAGCAGCCAGGAAGACACTTATACAGATACGCAGTATTTT.

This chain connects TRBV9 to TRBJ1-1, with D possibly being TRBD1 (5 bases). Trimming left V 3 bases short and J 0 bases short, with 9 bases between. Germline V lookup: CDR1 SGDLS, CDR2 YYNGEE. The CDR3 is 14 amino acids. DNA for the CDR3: TGTGCCAGCAGCGCCAGACAGATGAACACTGAAGCTTTCTTT. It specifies CASSARQMNTEAFF.

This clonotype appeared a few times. CDR3 region: CSVVAGINKDYGYTF. The CDR3 coding sequence is TGCAGCGTTGTGGCAGGAATTAATAAGGACTATGGCTACACCTTC. The V call is TRBV29-1, the J call TRBJ1-2; D is undetermined. The CDR3 consists of 15 residues. Trimming cost V 4 bases and J 3 bases, with 18 bases left between them. Germline CDR1 is SQVTM and CDR2 is ANQGSEA. The variable domain in full, with the rest retrieved from reference TRBV29-1 and TRBJ1-2, is SAVISQKPSRDICQRGTSLTIQCQVDSQVTMMFWYRQQPGQSLTLIATANQGSEATYESGFVIDKFPISRPNLTFSTLTVSNMSPEDSSIYLCSVVAGINKDYGYTFGSGTRLTVV.

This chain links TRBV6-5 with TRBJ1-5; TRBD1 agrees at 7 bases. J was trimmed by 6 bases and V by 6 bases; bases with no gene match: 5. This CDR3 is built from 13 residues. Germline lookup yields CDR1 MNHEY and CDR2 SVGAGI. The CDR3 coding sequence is TGTGCCAGCAGATTGACAGGGAGTCAGCCCCAGCATTTT. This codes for CASRLTGSQPQHF.

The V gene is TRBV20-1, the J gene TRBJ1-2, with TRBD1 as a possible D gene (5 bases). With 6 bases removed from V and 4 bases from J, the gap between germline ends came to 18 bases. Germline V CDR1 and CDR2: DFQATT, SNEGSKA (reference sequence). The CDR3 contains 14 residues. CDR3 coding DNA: TGCAGTGCGAGGGACCGGCTTAAGCCCTATGGCTACACCTTC. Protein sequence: CSARDRLKPYGYTF.

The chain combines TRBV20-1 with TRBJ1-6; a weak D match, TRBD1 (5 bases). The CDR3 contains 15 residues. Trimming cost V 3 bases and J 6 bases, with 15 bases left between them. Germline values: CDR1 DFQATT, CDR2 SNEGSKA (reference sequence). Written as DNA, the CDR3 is TGCAGTGCTAGTTGGGGGGGAACCTTTAATTCACCCCTCCACTTT. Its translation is CSASWGGTFNSPLHF.

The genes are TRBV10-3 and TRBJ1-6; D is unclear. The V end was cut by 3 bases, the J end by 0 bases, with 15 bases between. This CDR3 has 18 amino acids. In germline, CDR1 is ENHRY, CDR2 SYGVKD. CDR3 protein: CAISEYSYSSSYNSPLHF. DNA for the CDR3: TGTGCCATCAGTGAATACAGCTACTCCAGCTCCTATAATTCACCCCTCCACTTT.

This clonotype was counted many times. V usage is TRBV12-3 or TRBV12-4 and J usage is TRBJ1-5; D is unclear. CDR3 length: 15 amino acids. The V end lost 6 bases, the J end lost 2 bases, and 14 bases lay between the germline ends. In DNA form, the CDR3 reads TGTGCCAGCAGCCTAAATGGAATAGGCAATCAGCCCCAGCATTTT. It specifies CASSLNGIGNQPQHF.

The CDR3 region has the DNA TGTGCCAGCAGCATAACGACAGGGACCACTGAAGCTTTCTTT. Translating gives CASSITTGTTEAFF. The V call is TRBV7-2, the J call TRBJ1-1; 7 bases fit TRBD1. Germline CDR1 and CDR2: SGHTA and FQGNSA. The CDR3 has 14 residues. Trimming cost V 5 bases and J 4 bases; bases outside gene matches: 7. The full variable domain, with the rest looked up from reference TRBV7-2 and TRBJ1-1, is GAGVSQSPSNKVTEKGKDVELRCDPISGHTALYWYRQSLGQGLEFLIYFQGNSAPDKSGLPSDRFSAERTGGSVSTLTIQRTQQEDSAVYLCASSITTGTTEAFFGQGTRLTVV.